These T cell receptor beta chains were read from a single sample in a study of blood T cell repertoires in COVID-19. Libraries were prepared by immunoSEQ multiplex PCR; TCRdb keeps only in-frame clonotypes and omits some of them. The table includes approximately 270,000 clones, around nine tenths detected once. Sequences were obtained from peripheral blood. These receptors were taken from a man in his forties or fifties with active or convalescent COVID-19. Both conserved end residues are part of each CDR3. Fields, in order: V gene, J gene, clone size, CDR3 protein. A clone size is listed for some rows: how often the clone was seen (once, few, many), or a class if it is expanded.

v_call: TRBV28; j_call: TRBJ1-2; clone_size: -; cdr3_aa: CASSSPGQGLNYGYTF
v_call: TRBV5-1; j_call: TRBJ1-2; clone_size: -; cdr3_aa: CASSPRGGPGGYTF
v_call: TRBV19; j_call: TRBJ1-3; clone_size: -; cdr3_aa: CASNSMGGSGNTIYF
v_call: TRBV9; j_call: TRBJ1-2; clone_size: few; cdr3_aa: CASSDGGHSSDGYTF
v_call: TRBV27; j_call: TRBJ1-2; clone_size: -; cdr3_aa: CASSLSPTGLRGYTF
v_call: TRBV3-1/TRBV3-2; j_call: TRBJ1-5; clone_size: -; cdr3_aa: CASSPGTPVSNQPQHF
v_call: TRBV19; j_call: TRBJ2-1; clone_size: -; cdr3_aa: CASSIAGGTLEEQFF
v_call: TRBV4-1; j_call: TRBJ1-2; clone_size: few; cdr3_aa: CASSQLPGQNYGYTF
v_call: TRBV3-1/TRBV3-2; j_call: TRBJ2-3; clone_size: -; cdr3_aa: CASSLPPGTPTDTQYF
v_call: TRBV21-1; j_call: TRBJ2-3; clone_size: -; cdr3_aa: CASSSRHQPLNTQYF
v_call: TRBV6-5; j_call: TRBJ1-2; clone_size: -; cdr3_aa: CASTPWQNYGYTF
v_call: TRBV7-2; j_call: TRBJ1-6; clone_size: -; cdr3_aa: CASSETGQKNSPLHF
v_call: TRBV7-2; j_call: TRBJ2-6; clone_size: -; cdr3_aa: CASSSQAGANVLTF
v_call: TRBV5-1; j_call: TRBJ1-4; clone_size: -; cdr3_aa: CASTRDSHNEKLFF
v_call: TRBV7-2; j_call: TRBJ1-5; clone_size: -; cdr3_aa: CASSPRDRVDQPQHF
v_call: TRBV5-1; j_call: TRBJ1-1; clone_size: -; cdr3_aa: CASSLVPGRLNTEAFF
v_call: TRBV20-1; j_call: TRBJ1-2; clone_size: -; cdr3_aa: CSADYGYTF
v_call: TRBV30; j_call: TRBJ2-5; clone_size: -; cdr3_aa: CAWTRQGLETQYF
v_call: TRBV19; j_call: TRBJ2-1; clone_size: -; cdr3_aa: CASSVGQGVNEQFF
v_call: TRBV6-5; j_call: TRBJ2-7; clone_size: -; cdr3_aa: CAINQGYEQYF
v_call: TRBV4-1; j_call: TRBJ1-4; clone_size: -; cdr3_aa: CASRYQGGELFF
v_call: TRBV6-5; j_call: TRBJ2-7; clone_size: -; cdr3_aa: CASSPQGPASYEQYF
v_call: TRBV2; j_call: TRBJ2-2; clone_size: -; cdr3_aa: CASRGGPTGELFF
v_call: TRBV2; j_call: TRBJ1-4; clone_size: -; cdr3_aa: CASKTGAEEKLFF
v_call: TRBV2; j_call: TRBJ1-4; clone_size: once; cdr3_aa: CASSGQGAGKLFF
v_call: TRBV7-7; j_call: TRBJ2-7; clone_size: -; cdr3_aa: CASSLDRRSLPSSYEQYF
v_call: TRBV18; j_call: TRBJ2-7; clone_size: -; cdr3_aa: CASSPGDREAYEQYF
v_call: TRBV18; j_call: TRBJ2-7; clone_size: -; cdr3_aa: CASSPPPGATYEQYF
v_call: TRBV4-1; j_call: TRBJ2-3; clone_size: medium-sized; cdr3_aa: CASSQGPAGATDTQYF
v_call: TRBV6-4; j_call: TRBJ2-1; clone_size: -; cdr3_aa: CAPDFWGERHNEQFF
v_call: TRBV5-4; j_call: TRBJ2-7; clone_size: once; cdr3_aa: CASSVRLGGNLYEQYF
v_call: TRBV7-3; j_call: TRBJ2-2; clone_size: -; cdr3_aa: CASSLTGNTGELFF
v_call: TRBV27; j_call: TRBJ1-6; clone_size: -; cdr3_aa: CASSQVKGQGSPLHF
v_call: TRBV11-3; j_call: TRBJ2-1; clone_size: -; cdr3_aa: CASSLTRQGNEQFF
v_call: TRBV5-4; j_call: TRBJ2-1; clone_size: -; cdr3_aa: CASSQEAGTPGNEQFF
v_call: TRBV5-1; j_call: TRBJ2-2; clone_size: -; cdr3_aa: CASSFQGLADNTGELFF
v_call: TRBV30; j_call: TRBJ1-6; clone_size: once; cdr3_aa: CAWNVRGGVPLHF
v_call: TRBV9; j_call: TRBJ1-6; clone_size: -; cdr3_aa: CASSSHRGENSPLHF
v_call: TRBV19; j_call: TRBJ1-5; clone_size: -; cdr3_aa: CASSESGGDQPQHF
v_call: TRBV5-1; j_call: TRBJ1-1; clone_size: -; cdr3_aa: CASSQTTDTEAFF
v_call: TRBV7-2; j_call: TRBJ1-5; clone_size: once; cdr3_aa: CASSFRQGNQPQHF
v_call: TRBV9; j_call: TRBJ2-7; clone_size: -; cdr3_aa: CASSNVGGAEQYF
v_call: TRBV5-1; j_call: TRBJ1-1; clone_size: few; cdr3_aa: CASSLPSGGRDTEAFF
v_call: TRBV3-1/TRBV3-2; j_call: TRBJ1-3; clone_size: few; cdr3_aa: CASSQDGSGISGNTIYF
v_call: TRBV7-6; j_call: TRBJ2-1; clone_size: -; cdr3_aa: CASSDGLAGAHYNEQFF
v_call: TRBV10-3; j_call: TRBJ2-5; clone_size: -; cdr3_aa: CAAGGAAQYF
v_call: TRBV11-2; j_call: TRBJ1-2; clone_size: -; cdr3_aa: CASSLLAGYGYTF
v_call: TRBV5-5; j_call: TRBJ2-6; clone_size: -; cdr3_aa: CASSWRTDPFGANVLTF
v_call: TRBV12-5; j_call: TRBJ2-5; clone_size: -; cdr3_aa: CASGFTRDRLEETQYF
v_call: TRBV19; j_call: TRBJ1-5; clone_size: -; cdr3_aa: CASSTPLGRGPIHQPQHF
v_call: TRBV2; j_call: TRBJ2-1; clone_size: few; cdr3_aa: CASSDINEQFF
v_call: TRBV24-1; j_call: TRBJ2-1; clone_size: -; cdr3_aa: CATSDSTGIPGDEQFF
v_call: TRBV28; j_call: TRBJ2-7; clone_size: once; cdr3_aa: CASSEQGFHEQYF
v_call: TRBV2; j_call: TRBJ2-2; clone_size: -; cdr3_aa: CASRGQGDTGELFF
v_call: TRBV19; j_call: TRBJ1-5; clone_size: -; cdr3_aa: CASSPQGGPRSNQPQHF
v_call: TRBV4-2; j_call: TRBJ2-7; clone_size: -; cdr3_aa: CASSLDRAGEQYF
v_call: TRBV21-1; j_call: TRBJ2-5; clone_size: -; cdr3_aa: CASSKWSTFPRGTQYF
v_call: TRBV9; j_call: TRBJ1-2; clone_size: -; cdr3_aa: CASSATGLYGYTF